Included here is one T cell receptor beta chain sequence, with context. What it binds is not known. The data are from a study of regulatory T cells in long-lasting Graves disease. The authors built TCR beta libraries using iRepertoire HTBI primers and Arm-PCR of CDR3 regions. TCRdb re-called the multiplex PCR reads with MiXCR, one entry per CDR3 protein. This table holds fewer than 450,000 distinct CDR3 sequences, 23% found once. Study observations and caveats: TRBV28, TRBJ1-2 and TRBJ2-5 were segments that persistent disease favored. Lower TCR diversity was seen in persistent Graves' patients than in newly diagnosed ones.

The length of the CDR3 is 12 residues. The V and J ends lost 5 bases and 7 bases respectively, with 11 bases between them. Germline CDR1 is MNHNS and CDR2 is SASEGT. The time point is: persistent/refractory GD, antithyroid drugs over 5 years with positive TRAb. PBMC-derived RNA was used for the TCR library. Diagnosing Graves' disease relied on the American Thyroid Association guidelines. The chain combines TRBV6-1 with TRBJ1-2, with D unresolved. The TCR comes from a female donor with Graves disease. This specimen consisted of peripheral blood mononuclear cells (PBMCs), obtained when the disease was refractory, from a patient treated with antithyroid drugs. The chain's CDR3 is CASSLDKSGYTF. As DNA, the CDR3 is TGTGCCAGCAGTCTGGATAAGAGTGGCTACACCTTC.